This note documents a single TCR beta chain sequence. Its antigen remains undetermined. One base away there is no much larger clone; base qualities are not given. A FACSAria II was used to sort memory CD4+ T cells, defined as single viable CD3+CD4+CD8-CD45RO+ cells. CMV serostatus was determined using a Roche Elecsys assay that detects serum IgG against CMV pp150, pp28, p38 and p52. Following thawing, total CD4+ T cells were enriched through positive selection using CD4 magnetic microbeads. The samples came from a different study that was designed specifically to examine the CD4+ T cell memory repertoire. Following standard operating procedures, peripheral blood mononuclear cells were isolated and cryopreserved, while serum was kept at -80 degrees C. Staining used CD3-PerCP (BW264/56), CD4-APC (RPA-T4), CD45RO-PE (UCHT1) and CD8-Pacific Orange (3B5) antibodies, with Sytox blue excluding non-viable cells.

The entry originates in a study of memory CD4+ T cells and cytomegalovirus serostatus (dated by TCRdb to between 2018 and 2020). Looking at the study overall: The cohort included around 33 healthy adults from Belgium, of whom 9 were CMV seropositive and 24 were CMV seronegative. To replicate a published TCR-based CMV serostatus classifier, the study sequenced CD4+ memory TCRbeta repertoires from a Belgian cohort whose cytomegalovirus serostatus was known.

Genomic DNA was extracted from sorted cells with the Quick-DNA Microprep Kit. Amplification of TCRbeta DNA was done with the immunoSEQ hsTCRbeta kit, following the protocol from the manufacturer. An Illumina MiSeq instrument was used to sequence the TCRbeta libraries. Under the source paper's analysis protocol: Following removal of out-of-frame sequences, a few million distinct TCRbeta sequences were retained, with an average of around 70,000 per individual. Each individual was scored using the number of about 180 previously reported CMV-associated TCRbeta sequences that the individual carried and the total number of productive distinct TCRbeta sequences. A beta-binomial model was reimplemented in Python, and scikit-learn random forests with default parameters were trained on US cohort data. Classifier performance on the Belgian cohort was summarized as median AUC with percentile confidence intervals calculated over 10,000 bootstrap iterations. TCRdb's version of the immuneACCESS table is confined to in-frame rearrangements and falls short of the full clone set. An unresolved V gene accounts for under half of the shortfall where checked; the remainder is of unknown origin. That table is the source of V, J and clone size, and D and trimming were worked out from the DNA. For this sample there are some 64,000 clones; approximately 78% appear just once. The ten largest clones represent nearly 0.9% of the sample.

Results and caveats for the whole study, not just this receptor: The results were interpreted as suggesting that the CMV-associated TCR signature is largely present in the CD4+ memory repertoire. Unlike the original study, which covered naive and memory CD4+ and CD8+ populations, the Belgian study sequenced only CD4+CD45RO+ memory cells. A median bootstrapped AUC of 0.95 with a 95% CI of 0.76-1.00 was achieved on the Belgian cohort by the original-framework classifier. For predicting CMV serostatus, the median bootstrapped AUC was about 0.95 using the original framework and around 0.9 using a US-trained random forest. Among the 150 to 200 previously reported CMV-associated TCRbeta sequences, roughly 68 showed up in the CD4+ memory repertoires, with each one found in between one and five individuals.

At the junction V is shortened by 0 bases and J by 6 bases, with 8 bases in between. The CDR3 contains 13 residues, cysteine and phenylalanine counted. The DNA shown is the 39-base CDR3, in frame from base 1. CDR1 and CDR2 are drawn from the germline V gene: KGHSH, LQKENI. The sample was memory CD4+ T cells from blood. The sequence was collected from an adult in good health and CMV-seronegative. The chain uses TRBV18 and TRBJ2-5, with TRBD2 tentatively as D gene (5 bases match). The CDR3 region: CASSPPGEKTQYF. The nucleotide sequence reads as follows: TGTGCCAGCTCACCACCCGGGGAAAAGACCCAGTACTTC.